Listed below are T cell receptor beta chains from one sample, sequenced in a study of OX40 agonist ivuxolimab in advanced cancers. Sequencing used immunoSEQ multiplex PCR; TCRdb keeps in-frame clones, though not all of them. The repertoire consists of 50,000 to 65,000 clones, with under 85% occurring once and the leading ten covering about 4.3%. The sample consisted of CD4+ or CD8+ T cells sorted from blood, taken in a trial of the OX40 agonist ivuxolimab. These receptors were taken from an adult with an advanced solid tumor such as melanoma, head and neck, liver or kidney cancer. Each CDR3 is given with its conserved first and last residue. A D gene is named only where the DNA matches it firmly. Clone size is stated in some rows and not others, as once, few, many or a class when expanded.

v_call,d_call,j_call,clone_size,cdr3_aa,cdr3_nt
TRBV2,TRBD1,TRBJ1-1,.,CASGQPGQRTSVSLTTEAFF,TGTGCCAGCGGGCAGCCGGGACAGAGGACTTCGGTATCACTAACGACTGAAGCTTTCTTT
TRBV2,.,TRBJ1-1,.,CASSDDRNTEAFF,TGTGCCAGCAGTGACGACAGGAACACTGAAGCTTTCTTT
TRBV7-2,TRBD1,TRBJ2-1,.,CASSSPGGRNEQFF,TGTGCCAGCAGCTCACCAGGGGGCAGGAATGAGCAGTTCTTC
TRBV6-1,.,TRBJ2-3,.,CASSVQTPRAGTDTQYF,TGTGCCAGCAGTGTCCAAACTCCCAGGGCGGGGACAGATACGCAGTATTTT
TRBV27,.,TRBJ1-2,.,CASSLSVRGLRYGYTF,TGTGCCAGCAGTCTTAGTGTACGGGGGCTTCGCTATGGCTACACCTTC
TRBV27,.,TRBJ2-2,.,CASSWGKAGELFF,TGTGCCAGCAGTTGGGGGAAGGCCGGGGAGCTGTTTTTT
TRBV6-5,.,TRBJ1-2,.,CASSRGDYGYTF,TGTGCCAGCAGCAGGGGAGACTATGGCTACACCTTC
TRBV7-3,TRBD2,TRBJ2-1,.,CASSRTSGKAGGYNEQFF,TGTGCCAGCAGCCGGACTAGCGGGAAGGCGGGGGGGTACAATGAGCAGTTCTTC
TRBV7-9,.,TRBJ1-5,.,CASSSSRSGQPQHF,TGTGCCAGCAGCTCCTCCCGAAGCGGTCAGCCCCAGCATTTT
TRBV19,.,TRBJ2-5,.,CASSKLGVGRRYQETQYF,TGTGCCAGTAGTAAACTGGGAGTTGGGCGCCGGTACCAAGAGACCCAGTACTTC
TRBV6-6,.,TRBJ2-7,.,CASSYGPGEGEQYF,TGTGCCAGCAGTTACGGGCCCGGGGAAGGCGAGCAGTACTTC
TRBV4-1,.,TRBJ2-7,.,CASSPRGGSTEQYF,TGCGCCAGCAGCCCCAGAGGGGGTTCTACGGAGCAGTACTTC
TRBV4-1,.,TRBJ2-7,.,CASSPRALGYEQYF,TGCGCCAGCAGCCCCCGGGCTCTGGGCTACGAGCAGTACTTC
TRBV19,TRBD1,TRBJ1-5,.,CASSTPYFARGPTQPQHF,TGTGCCAGTAGTACCCCCTATTTTGCCAGGGGGCCGACTCAGCCCCAGCATTTT
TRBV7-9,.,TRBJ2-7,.,CASSSGGHRLRGQYF,TGTGCCAGCAGCTCGGGGGGACATCGCCTACGAGGGCAGTACTTC
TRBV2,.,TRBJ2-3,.,CASSEQRTDTQYF,TGTGCCAGCAGTGAACAGCGCACAGATACGCAGTATTTT
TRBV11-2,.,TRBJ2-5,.,CASSPAAGQETQYF,TGTGCCAGCAGCCCCGCCGCGGGCCAAGAGACCCAGTACTTC
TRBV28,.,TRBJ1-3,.,CASSLFPDESGNTIYF,TGTGCCAGCAGTTTATTCCCGGATGAATCTGGAAACACCATATATTTT
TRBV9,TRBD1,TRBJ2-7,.,CASSNRDRGNEQYF,TGTGCCAGCAGCAACCGGGACAGGGGGAACGAGCAGTACTTC
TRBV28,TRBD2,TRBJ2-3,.,CASSPGGAGVSSDTQYF,TGTGCCAGCAGCCCCGGGGGGGCAGGGGTGAGCTCAGATACGCAGTATTTT
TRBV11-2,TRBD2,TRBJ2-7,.,CASSLDRGGRGYEQYF,TGTGCCAGCAGCTTAGATAGAGGCGGGAGAGGGTACGAGCAGTACTTC
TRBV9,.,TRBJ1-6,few,CASSTRVDNSPLHF,TGTGCCAGCAGCACCAGGGTTGATAATTCACCCCTCCACTTT
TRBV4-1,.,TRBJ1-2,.,CASSQDTGGYYGYTF,TGCGCCAGCAGCCAAGATACTGGGGGTTATTATGGCTACACCTTC
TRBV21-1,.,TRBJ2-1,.,CASSKVDSGIGSYNEQFF,TGTGCCAGCAGCAAAGTCGATAGCGGGATAGGATCCTACAATGAGCAGTTCTTC
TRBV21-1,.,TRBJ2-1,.,CALDGQTYNEQFF,TGTGCCCTCGACGGTCAGACCTACAATGAGCAGTTCTTC
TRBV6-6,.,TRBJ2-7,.,CASSLTRERYEQYF,TGTGCCAGCAGCCTTACTAGGGAGCGCTACGAGCAGTACTTC
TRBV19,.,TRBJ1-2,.,CASSTHPPGVYGYTF,TGTGCCAGTAGTACCCACCCCCCAGGGGTATATGGCTACACCTTC
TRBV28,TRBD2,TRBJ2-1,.,CASSGSGIGLREQFF,TGTGCCAGCAGTGGAAGCGGGATCGGGTTGAGGGAGCAGTTCTTC
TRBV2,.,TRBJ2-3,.,CASGDTQYF,TGTGCCAGCGGAGATACGCAGTATTTT
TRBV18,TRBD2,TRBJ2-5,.,CASSPPSGGAEGETQYF,TGTGCCAGCTCACCTCCTAGCGGGGGAGCAGAGGGAGAGACCCAGTACTTC
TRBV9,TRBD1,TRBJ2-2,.,CASSGQGIGTGELFF,TGTGCCAGCAGCGGACAGGGCATCGGGACCGGGGAGCTGTTTTTT
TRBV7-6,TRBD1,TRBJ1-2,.,CASSLVEGAYGYTF,TGTGCCAGCAGCTTAGTAGAGGGGGCGTATGGCTACACCTTC
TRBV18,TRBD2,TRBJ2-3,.,CASTPGLAGVSTDTQYF,TGTGCCAGCACCCCGGGACTAGCGGGAGTGAGCACAGATACGCAGTATTTT
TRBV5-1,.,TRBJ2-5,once,CASSLWGRQETQYF,TGCGCCAGCAGCTTGTGGGGTCGGCAAGAGACCCAGTACTTC
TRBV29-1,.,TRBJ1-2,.,CSVVDPYNYGYTF,TGCAGCGTTGTAGACCCATATAACTATGGCTACACCTTC
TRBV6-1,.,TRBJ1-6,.,CASSETRTENSPLHF,TGTGCCAGCAGTGAGACCCGGACAGAGAATTCACCCCTCCACTTT
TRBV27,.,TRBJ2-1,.,CASSLGTEQFF,TGTGCCAGCAGTTTAGGGACTGAGCAGTTCTTC
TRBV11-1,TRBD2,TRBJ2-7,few,CASSPRDYSYEQYF,TGTGCCAGCAGCCCGCGGGACTACTCCTACGAGCAGTACTTC
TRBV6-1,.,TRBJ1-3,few,CASEQGYVGNTIYF,TGTGCCAGCGAGCAGGGCTACGTCGGAAACACCATATATTTT
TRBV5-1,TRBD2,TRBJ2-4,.,CASSLEVAGRKNIQYF,TGCGCCAGCAGCTTGGAGGTAGCGGGTCGCAAAAACATTCAGTACTTC
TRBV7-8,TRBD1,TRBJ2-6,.,CASSVGQVSGANVLTF,TGTGCCAGCAGCGTGGGACAGGTCTCTGGGGCCAACGTCCTGACTTTC
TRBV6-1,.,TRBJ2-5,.,CASSDAGVFGETQYF,TGTGCCAGCAGTGACGCAGGGGTCTTCGGAGAGACCCAGTACTTC
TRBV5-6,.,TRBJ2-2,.,CASSLVEITGELFF,TGTGCCAGCAGCTTGGTAGAGATCACCGGGGAGCTGTTTTTT
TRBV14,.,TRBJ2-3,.,CASSQWGSDTQYF,TGTGCCAGCAGCCAATGGGGGTCAGATACGCAGTATTTT
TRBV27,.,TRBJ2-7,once,CASSLSGGVREQYF,TGTGCCAGCAGTTTATCGGGGGGAGTTCGCGAGCAGTACTTC
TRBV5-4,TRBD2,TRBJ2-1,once,CASSSRTSGRVYNEQFF,TGTGCCAGCAGCTCCAGGACTAGCGGGAGGGTCTACAATGAGCAGTTCTTC
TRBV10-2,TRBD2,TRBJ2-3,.,CASSPSGSYGDTQYF,TGCGCCAGCAGTCCGAGCGGGAGTTATGGAGATACGCAGTATTTT
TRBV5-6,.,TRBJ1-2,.,CASSPRSRDNGYTF,TGTGCCAGCAGCCCAAGGTCCCGGGACAATGGCTACACCTTC
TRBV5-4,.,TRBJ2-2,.,CASSFKGTTGELFF,TGTGCCAGCAGCTTTAAGGGGACCACCGGGGAGCTGTTTTTT
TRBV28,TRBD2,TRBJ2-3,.,CASSLFGRGTDTQYF,TGTGCCAGCAGTTTGTTCGGGAGGGGCACAGATACGCAGTATTTT
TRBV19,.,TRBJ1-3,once,CASSISGFAGNTIYF,TGTGCCAGTAGTATATCCGGGTTCGCTGGAAACACCATATATTTT
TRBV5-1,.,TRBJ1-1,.,CASSLMDRDTEAFF,TGCGCCAGCAGCTTGATGGACAGAGACACTGAAGCTTTCTTT
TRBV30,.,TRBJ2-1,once,CAWSVRLDVKFF,TGTGCCTGGAGTGTACGGCTAGATGTCAAGTTCTTC
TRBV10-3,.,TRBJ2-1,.,CAISQLTSSYNEQFF,TGTGCCATCAGCCAACTGACTAGCTCCTACAATGAGCAGTTCTTC
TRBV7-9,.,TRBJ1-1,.,CASSSRQLNTEAFF,TGTGCCAGCAGCTCCCGGCAGCTCAACACTGAAGCTTTCTTT
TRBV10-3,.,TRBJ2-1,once,CAIGEKGSSYNEQFF,TGTGCCATCGGAGAAAAGGGGAGCTCCTACAATGAGCAGTTCTTC
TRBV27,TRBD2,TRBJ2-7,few,CASGLAGVYEQYF,TGTGCCAGCGGACTAGCGGGAGTCTACGAGCAGTACTTC
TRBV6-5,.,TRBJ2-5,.,CASSSAQQETQYF,TGTGCCAGCAGTTCAGCTCAGCAAGAGACCCAGTACTTC